This TCR beta chain appears in the sequencing data of a study of T cells in Graves' hyperthyroidism and ophthalmopathy. About the research overall: The initial diagnosis was the point when peripheral blood was collected, ahead of any treatment. Findings of the study overall: The model predicted ophthalmopathy a median around 6 months before onset.

Amplification targeted TCR beta CDR3 regions from RNA transcripts. RT-PCR in the first round (using the HTBI primer set) targeted the TCR CDR3. TCRdb analysed the multiplex PCR reads with MiXCR anew, one entry per CDR3 protein. The sample has hundreds of thousands of distinct CDR3 sequences; more than 30% are singletons. When ophthalmopathy did not progress within 18 months, Graves' hyperthyroidism was considered stable. Trimming pared 10 bases from V and 7 bases from J, leaving 16 bases between. Germline V gene data show CDR1 as SNHLY and CDR2 as FYNNEI. The CDR3 spans 13 residues. Worth noting for this clonotype: The antigen remains undetermined.

This receptor was identified in a man aged 18-30 years with Graves' hyperthyroidism. The sequencing sample was made of blood. The gene calls are TRBV2 and TRBJ2-2; D remains unclear. The CDR3 reads CAIQTDQRGELFF. The CDR3 nucleotides are TGTGCCATCCAGACGGACCAGCGCGGGGAGCTGTTTTTT. Based on the CDR3 plus reference TRBV2 and TRBJ2-2, the full variable domain is EPEVTQTPSHQVTQMGQEVILRCVPISNHLYFYWYRQILGQKVEFLVSFYNNEISEKSEIFDDQFSVERPDGSNFTLKIRSTKLEDSAMYFCAIQTDQRGELFFGEGSRLTVL.